The subject of this entry is one TCR beta chain. Its antigen is undetermined. Assay: immunoSEQ multiplex PCR; the TCRdb copy retains only in-frame clones and omits some. The sample shows about 89,000 clones, just over 85% of them seen only once. Trimming removed 2 bases at V and 7 bases at J, with 15 bases between. Germline V lookup: CDR1 MNHNY, CDR2 SVGAGI (reference sequence). The CDR3 spans 15 residues. The data originate from a study of OX40 agonist ivuxolimab in advanced cancers. Whole-study context: Partial responses, seen in three patients, involved one hepatocellular carcinoma and two cutaneous melanomas. Study-wide results and caveats: Clonal expansion from baseline to week 6 occurred in both CD4+ and CD8+ T cells. Antigen specificity was not determined for the expanded peripheral T cells.

This receptor was obtained from an adult with an advanced solid tumor such as melanoma, head and neck, liver or kidney cancer. The rearrangement links TRBV6-6 to TRBJ2-4, with D perhaps TRBD2 (6 bases). Specimen: CD4+ or CD8+ T cells sorted from blood, collected in a trial of the OX40 agonist ivuxolimab. The CDR3 sequence: CASSYVGGSGNIQYF. The CDR3 coding sequence is TGTGCCAGCAGTTACGTCGGGGGATCTGGGAACATTCAGTACTTC.